This entry lists 5 T cell receptor beta chains sequenced from one sample in a study of post-analysis software for immune sequencing data. Whole-study findings and limits: Elevated frequency relative to controls characterized 4 or 5 TRBV segments in patients, TRBV5-6, TRBV5-1 and TRBV20-1 among them.

Unique molecular identifiers were built into the TCR beta cDNA libraries. A single record per CDR3 protein comes from TCRdb applying MiXCR to the PCR reads. The sample has 650,000 to 850,000 distinct CDR3 sequences, around 45% seen once; the top ten hold just under 5%. No antigen has been assigned to these receptors. Sequencing was performed on blood. These receptor sequences come from a girl aged 5 to 17 with multiple sclerosis.

This chain connects TRBV5-1 to TRBJ2-7, with 12 nucleotides matching TRBD1. The CDR3 is made up of 15 amino acids. The ends lost 4 bases at V and 6 bases at J; junction bases unmatched: 8. The germline V gene has CDR1 SGHRS and CDR2 YFSETQ. CDR3: CASSVSGTGGLEQYF. For the CDR3, the DNA is TGCGCCAGCAGCGTGTCCGGGACAGGGGGCCTCGAGCAGTACTTC.

This clonotype came up a few times. This rearrangement joins TRBV9 to TRBJ1-1; TRBD1 aligns across 7 bases. Trimming at V came to 0 bases and at J to 0 bases, leaving 8 bases not matched to a gene. The CDR3 loop spans 17 amino acids. Looked up from germline, CDR1 is SGDLS and CDR2 is YYNGEE. CDR3 residues: CASSVGGTASMNTEAFF. CDR3 in DNA: TGTGCCAGCAGCGTAGGGGGGACAGCGTCGATGAACACTGAAGCTTTCTTT.

This clonotype has just a few counts. The chain has TRBV10-3 and TRBJ2-7; D is ambiguous. CDR1 is ENHRY and CDR2 is SYGVKD in the germline V gene. The germline V and J ends were trimmed by 0 bases and 2 bases, with 2 bases remaining between them. The CDR3 length is 12 residues. In nucleotides, the CDR3 is TGTGCCATCAGTGAGTCCCCCTACGAGCAGTACTTC. Its translation: CAISESPYEQYF.

Written as DNA, the CDR3 is TGTGCCATCAGCCTAGCGGGAGGGCCAAATGAGCAGTTCTTC. Translated: CAISLAGGPNEQFF. V and J are TRBV10-3 and TRBJ2-1, with 12 nucleotides matching TRBD2. V lost 6 bases to trimming and J lost 7 bases; unmatched junction nucleotides: 4. This CDR3 is 14 amino acids long. Germline CDR1 ENHRY, CDR2 SYGVKD.

The V and J genes are TRBV20-1 and TRBJ2-1; D is perhaps TRBD1 (6 bases). The CDR3 is 14 residues long. V was pared by 1 base and J by 3 bases, with 10 bases between. Looked up from germline, CDR1 is DFQATT and CDR2 is SNEGSKA (reference sequence). DNA of the CDR3: TGCAGTGCTAGAGGAGTCAGGGGCTACAATGAGCAGTTCTTC. Translated, it gives CSARGVRGYNEQFF.